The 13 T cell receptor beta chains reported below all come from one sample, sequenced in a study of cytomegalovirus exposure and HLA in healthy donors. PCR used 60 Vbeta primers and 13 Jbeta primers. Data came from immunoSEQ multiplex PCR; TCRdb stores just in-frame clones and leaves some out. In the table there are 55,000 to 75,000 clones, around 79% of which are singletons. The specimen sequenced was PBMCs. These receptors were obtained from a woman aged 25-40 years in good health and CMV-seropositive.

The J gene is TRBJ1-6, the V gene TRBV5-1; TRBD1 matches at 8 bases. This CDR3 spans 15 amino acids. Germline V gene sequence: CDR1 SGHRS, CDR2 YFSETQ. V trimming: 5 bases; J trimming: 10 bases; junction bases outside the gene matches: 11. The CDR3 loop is CASSPATGDISPLHF. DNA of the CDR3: TGCGCCAGCAGTCCGGCGACAGGGGATATCTCACCCCTCCACTTT. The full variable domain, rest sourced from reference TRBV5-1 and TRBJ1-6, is KAGVTQTPRYLIKTRGQQVTLSCSPISGHRSVSWYQQTPGQGLQFLFEYFSETQRNKGNFPGRFSGRQFSNSRSEMNVSTLELGDSALYLCASSPATGDISPLHFGNGTRLTVT.

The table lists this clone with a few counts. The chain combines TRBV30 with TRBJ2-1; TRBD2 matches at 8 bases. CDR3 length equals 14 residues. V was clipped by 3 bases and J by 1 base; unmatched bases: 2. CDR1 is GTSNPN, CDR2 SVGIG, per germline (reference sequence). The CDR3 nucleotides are TGTGCCTGGAGGACGGGAGGGTCCTACAATGAGCAGTTCTTC. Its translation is CAWRTGGSYNEQFF.

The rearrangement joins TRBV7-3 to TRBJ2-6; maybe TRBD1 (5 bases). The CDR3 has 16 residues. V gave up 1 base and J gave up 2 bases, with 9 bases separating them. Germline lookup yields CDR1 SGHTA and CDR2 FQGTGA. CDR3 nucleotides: TGTGCCAGCAGCTTAAATCTGGGGCCTGGGGCCAACGTCCTGACTTTC. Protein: CASSLNLGPGANVLTF.

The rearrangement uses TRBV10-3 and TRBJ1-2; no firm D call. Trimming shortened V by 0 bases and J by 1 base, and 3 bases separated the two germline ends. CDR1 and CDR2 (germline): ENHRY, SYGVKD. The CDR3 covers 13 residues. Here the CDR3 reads CAISESLNYGYTF. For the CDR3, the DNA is TGTGCCATCAGTGAGTCCCTTAACTATGGCTACACCTTC.

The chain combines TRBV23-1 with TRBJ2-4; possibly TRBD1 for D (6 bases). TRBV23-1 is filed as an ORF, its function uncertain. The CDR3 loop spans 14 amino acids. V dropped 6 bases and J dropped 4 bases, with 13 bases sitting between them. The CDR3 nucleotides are TGCGCCAGCAGCCCTGACAGGCCAAAAAACATTCAGTACTTC. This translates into CASSPDRPKNIQYF.

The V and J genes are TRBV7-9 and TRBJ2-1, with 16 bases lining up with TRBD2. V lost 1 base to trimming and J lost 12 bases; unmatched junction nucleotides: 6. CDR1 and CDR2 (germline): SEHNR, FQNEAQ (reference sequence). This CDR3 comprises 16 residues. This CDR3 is CASSLEGLAGGQGQFF. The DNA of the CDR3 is TGTGCCAGCAGCTTAGAGGGACTAGCGGGAGGGCAGGGGCAGTTCTTC.

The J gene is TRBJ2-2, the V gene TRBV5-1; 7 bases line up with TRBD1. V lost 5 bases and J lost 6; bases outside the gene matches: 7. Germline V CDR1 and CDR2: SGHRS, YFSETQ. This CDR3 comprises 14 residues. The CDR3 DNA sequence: TGCGCCAGCAGGGGGACAGTAGGGGCCGGGGAGCTGTTTTTT. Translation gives CASRGTVGAGELFF.

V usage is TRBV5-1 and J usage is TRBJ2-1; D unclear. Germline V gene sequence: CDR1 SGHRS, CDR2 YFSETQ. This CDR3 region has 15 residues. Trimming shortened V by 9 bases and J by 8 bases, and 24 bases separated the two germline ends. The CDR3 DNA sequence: TGCGCCATTAGCAACCGGAAGGCGGCATACGATGAGCAGTTCTTC. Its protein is CAISNRKAAYDEQFF.

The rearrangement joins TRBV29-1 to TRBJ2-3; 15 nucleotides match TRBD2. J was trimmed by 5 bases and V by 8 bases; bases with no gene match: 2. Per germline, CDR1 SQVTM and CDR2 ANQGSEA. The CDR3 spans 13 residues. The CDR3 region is CSLGLAGGDTQYF. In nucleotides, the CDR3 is TGCAGCCTGGGACTAGCGGGAGGAGATACGCAGTATTTT.

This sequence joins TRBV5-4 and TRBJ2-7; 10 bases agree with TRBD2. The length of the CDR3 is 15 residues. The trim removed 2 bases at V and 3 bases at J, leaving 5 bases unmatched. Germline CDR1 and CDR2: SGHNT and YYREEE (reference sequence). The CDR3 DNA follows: TGTGCCAGCAGCTTCCCCGGGACTAGCGTCTACGAGCAGTACTTC. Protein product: CASSFPGTSVYEQYF.

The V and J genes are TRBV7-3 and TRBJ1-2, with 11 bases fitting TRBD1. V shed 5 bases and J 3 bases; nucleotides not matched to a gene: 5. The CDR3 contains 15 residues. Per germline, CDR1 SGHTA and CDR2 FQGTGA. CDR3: CASSVGQGAYYGYTF. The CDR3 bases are TGTGCCAGCAGCGTAGGACAGGGGGCTTACTATGGCTACACCTTC.

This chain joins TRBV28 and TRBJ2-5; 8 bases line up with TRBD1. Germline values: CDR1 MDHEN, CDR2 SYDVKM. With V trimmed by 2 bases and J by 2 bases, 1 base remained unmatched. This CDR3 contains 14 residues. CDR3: CASSLRTGQETQYF. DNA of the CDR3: TGTGCCAGCAGTTTAAGGACAGGGCAAGAGACCCAGTACTTC.

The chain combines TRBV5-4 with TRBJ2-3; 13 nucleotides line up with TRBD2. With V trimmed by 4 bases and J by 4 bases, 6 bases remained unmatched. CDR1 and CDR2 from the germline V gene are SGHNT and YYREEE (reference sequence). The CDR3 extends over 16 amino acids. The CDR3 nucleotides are TGTGCCAGCAGCGCGGGACTAGCGGGAAACGCAGATACGCAGTATTTT. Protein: CASSAGLAGNADTQYF. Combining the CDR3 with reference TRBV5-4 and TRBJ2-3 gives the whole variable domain ETGVTQSPTHLIKTRGQQVTLRCSSQSGHNTVSWYQQALGQGPQFIFQYYREEENGRGNFPPRFSGLQFPNYSSELNVNALELDDSALYLCASSAGLAGNADTQYFGPGTRLTVL.